This T cell receptor (beta chain) was sequenced in a study of blood T cell repertoires in COVID-19. Study as a whole: Specimens from acute and convalescent COVID-19 originated in the United States, Italy and Spain. T cells, B-cell-depleted T cells, or PBMCs supplied cDNA or gDNA.

Per the study methods: Reference gene primer amplification gave estimated nucleated cell counts. Data came from immunoSEQ multiplex PCR; TCRdb stores just in-frame clones and leaves some out. The DNA gave D and trimming, while V, J and clone size come from that table. The profile shows 120,000 to 150,000 clones, more than 75% of them singletons. The V gene lost 3 bases and the J gene lost 8 bases, with 18 bases spanning the gap. The CDR3 extends over 15 amino acids. The germline V gene encodes CDR1 KGHDR and CDR2 SFDVKD. The J gene is TRBJ1-2, the V gene TRBV24-1; a weak D match, TRBD1 (6 bases). Sequencing was done on a sample of peripheral blood. The TCR was taken from a middle-aged woman with acute or convalescent COVID-19. CDR3 loop: CATSDGGAHINGYTF. The CDR3 DNA follows: TGTGCCACCAGTGATGGGGGGGCTCATATTAACGGCTACACCTTC.